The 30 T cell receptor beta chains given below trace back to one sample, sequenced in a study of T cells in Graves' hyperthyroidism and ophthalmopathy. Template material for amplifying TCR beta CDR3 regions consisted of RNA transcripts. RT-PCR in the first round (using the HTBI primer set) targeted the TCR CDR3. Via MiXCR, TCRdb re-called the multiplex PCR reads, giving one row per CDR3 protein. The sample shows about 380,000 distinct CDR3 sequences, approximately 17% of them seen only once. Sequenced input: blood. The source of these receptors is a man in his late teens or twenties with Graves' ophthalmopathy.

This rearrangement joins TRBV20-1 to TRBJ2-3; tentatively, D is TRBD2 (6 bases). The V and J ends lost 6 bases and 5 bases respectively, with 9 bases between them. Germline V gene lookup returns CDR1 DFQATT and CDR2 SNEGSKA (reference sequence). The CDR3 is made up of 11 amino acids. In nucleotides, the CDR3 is TGCAGTGCCCTCGGGGGAGATACGCAGTATTTT. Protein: CSALGGDTQYF.

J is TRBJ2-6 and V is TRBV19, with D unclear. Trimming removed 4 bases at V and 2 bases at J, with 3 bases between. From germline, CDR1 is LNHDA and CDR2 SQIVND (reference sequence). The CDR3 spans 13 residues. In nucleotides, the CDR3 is TGTGCCAGTAGTAGGCCTGGGGCCAACGTCCTGACTTTC. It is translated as CASSRPGANVLTF.

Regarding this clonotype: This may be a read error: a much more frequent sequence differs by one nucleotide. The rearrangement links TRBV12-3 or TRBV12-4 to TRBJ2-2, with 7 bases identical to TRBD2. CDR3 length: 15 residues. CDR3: CASRRLATNTRELFF. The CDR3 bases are TGTGCCAGCAGAAGACTAGCCACGAACACCAGGGAGCTGTTTTTT.

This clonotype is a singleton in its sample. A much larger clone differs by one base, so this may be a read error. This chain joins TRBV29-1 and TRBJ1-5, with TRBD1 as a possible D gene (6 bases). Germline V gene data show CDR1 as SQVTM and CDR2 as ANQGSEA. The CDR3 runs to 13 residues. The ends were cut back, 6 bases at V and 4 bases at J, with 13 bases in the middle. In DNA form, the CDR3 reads TGCAGCGTATCGGGGGCACTTAATCAGCCCCAGCATTTT. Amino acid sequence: CSVSGALNQPQHF.

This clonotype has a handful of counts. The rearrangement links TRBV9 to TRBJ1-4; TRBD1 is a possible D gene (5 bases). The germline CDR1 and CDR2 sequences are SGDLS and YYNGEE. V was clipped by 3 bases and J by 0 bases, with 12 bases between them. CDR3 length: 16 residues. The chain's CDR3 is CASSERGTPTNEKLFF. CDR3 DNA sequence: TGTGCCAGCAGCGAGAGGGGCACCCCAACTAATGAAAAACTGTTTTTT.

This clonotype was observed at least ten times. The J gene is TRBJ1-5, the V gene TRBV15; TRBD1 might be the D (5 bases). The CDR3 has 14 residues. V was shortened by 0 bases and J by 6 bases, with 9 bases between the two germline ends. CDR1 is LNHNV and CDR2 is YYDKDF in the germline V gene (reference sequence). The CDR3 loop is CATSRDRVSQPQHF. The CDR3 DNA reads TGTGCCACCAGCAGAGACAGGGTCAGTCAGCCCCAGCATTTT. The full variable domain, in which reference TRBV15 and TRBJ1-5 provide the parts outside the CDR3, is DAMVIQNPRYQVTQFGKPVTLSCSQTLNHNVMYWYQQKSSQAPKLLFHYYDKDFNNEADTPDNFQSRRPNTSFCFLDIRSPGLGDTAMYLCATSRDRVSQPQHFGDGTRLSIL.

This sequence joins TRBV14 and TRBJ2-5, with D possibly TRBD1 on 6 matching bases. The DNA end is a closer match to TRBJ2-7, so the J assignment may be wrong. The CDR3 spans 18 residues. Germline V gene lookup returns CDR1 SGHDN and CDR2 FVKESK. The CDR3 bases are TGTGCCAGCAGCCAAGTAGGGGGTCTTGGCCGGAGTCGGAGCGAGCAGTACTTC. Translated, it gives CASSQVGGLGRSRSEQYF.

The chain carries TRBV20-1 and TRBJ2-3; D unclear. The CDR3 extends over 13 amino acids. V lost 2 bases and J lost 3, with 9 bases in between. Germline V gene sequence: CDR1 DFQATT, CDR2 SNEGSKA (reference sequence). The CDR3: CSARSRRTDTQYF. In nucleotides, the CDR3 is TGCAGTGCTAGAAGCAGGAGAACAGATACGCAGTATTTT.

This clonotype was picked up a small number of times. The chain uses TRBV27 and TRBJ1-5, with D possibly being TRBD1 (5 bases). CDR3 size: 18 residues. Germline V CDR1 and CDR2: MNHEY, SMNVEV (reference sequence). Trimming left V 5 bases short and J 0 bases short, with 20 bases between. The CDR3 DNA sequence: TGTGCCAGCAGTCTCCTCAGACAGAAACTGTATAGCAATCAGCCCCAGCATTTT. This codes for CASSLLRQKLYSNQPQHF.

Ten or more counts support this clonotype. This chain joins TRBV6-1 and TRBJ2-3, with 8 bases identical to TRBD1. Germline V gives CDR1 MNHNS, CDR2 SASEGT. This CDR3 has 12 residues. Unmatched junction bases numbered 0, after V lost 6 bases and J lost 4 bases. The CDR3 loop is CASRDRADTQYF. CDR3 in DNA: TGTGCCAGCAGGGACAGGGCAGATACGCAGTATTTT.

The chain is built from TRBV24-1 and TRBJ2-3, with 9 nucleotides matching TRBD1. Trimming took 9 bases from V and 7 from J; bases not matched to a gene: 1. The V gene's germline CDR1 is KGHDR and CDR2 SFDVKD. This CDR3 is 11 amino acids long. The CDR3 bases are TGTGCCACCGGACAGGGGAATACGCAGTATTTT. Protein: CATGQGNTQYF.

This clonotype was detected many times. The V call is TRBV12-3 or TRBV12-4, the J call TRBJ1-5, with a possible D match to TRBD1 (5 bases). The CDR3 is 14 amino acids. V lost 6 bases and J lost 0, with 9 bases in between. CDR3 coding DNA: TGTGCCAGCAGGAGGGGTTATAGCAATCAGCCCCAGCATTTT. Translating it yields CASRRGYSNQPQHF.

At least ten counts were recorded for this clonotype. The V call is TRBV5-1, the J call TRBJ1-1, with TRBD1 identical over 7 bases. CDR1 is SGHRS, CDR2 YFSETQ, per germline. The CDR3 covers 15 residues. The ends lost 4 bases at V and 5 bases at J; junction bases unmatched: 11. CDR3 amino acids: CASSERKGARTEAFF. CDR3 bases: TGCGCCAGCAGCGAGAGAAAGGGGGCTCGGACTGAAGCTTTCTTT. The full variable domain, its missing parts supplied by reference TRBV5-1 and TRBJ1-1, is KAGVTQTPRYLIKTRGQQVTLSCSPISGHRSVSWYQQTPGQGLQFLFEYFSETQRNKGNFPGRFSGRQFSNSRSEMNVSTLELGDSALYLCASSERKGARTEAFFGQGTRLTVV.

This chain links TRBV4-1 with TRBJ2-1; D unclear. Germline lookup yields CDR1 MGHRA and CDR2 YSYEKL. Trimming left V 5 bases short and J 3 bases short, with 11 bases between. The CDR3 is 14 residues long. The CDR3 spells CASSYMGDYNEQFF. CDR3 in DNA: TGCGCCAGCAGCTATATGGGTGACTACAATGAGCAGTTCTTC.

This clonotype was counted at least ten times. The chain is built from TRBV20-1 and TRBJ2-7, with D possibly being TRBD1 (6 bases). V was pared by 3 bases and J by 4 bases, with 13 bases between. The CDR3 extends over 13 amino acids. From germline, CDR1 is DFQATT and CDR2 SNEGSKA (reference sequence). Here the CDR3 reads CSARADSIYEQYF. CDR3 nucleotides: TGCAGTGCTAGGGCGGACAGCATATACGAGCAGTACTTC.

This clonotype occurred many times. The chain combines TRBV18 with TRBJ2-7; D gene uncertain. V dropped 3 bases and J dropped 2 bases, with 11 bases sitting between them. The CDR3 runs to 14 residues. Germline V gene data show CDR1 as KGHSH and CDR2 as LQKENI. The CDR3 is CASSPYVRTYEQYF. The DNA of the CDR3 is TGTGCCAGCTCACCTTATGTCCGGACCTACGAGCAGTACTTC.

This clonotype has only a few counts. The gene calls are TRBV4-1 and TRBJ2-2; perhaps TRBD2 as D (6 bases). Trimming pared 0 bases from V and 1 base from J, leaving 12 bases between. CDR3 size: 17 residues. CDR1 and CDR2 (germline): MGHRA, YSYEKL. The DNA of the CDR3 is TGCGCCAGCAGCCAAGATTTAGGGACTCTGAACACCGGGGAGCTGTTTTTT. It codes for CASSQDLGTLNTGELFF.

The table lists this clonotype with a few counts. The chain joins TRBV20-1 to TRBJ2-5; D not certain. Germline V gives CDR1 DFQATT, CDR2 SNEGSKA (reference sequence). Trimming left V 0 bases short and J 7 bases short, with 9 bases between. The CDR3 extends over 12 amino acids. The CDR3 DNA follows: TGCAGTGCTAGAGAAACCGCCCTGACCCAGTACTTC. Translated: CSARETALTQYF.

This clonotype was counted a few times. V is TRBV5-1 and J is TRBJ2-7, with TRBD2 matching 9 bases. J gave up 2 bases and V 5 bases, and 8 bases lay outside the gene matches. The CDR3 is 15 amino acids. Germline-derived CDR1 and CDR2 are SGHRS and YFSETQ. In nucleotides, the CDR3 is TGCGCCAGCAGAACCTCTCCTAGCGGGGCCTACGAGCAGTACTTC. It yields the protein CASRTSPSGAYEQYF.

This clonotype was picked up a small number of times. The CDR3 loop is CASRGAWGYTF. CDR3 coding DNA: TGTGCCAGCAGGGGGGCGTGGGGCTACACCTTC. This rearrangement joins TRBV25-1 to TRBJ1-2; D perhaps matches TRBD1 (6 bases). Germline CDR1 and CDR2: MGHDK and SYGVNS. The V end lost 6 bases, the J end lost 8 bases, and 10 bases lay between the germline ends. The CDR3 loop spans 11 amino acids.

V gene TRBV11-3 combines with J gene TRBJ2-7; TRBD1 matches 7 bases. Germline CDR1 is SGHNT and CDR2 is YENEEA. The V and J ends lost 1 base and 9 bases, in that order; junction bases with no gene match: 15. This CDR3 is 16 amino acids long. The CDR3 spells CASSLVRGTALLGQYF. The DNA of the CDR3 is TGTGCCAGCAGCTTAGTAAGAGGGACAGCCCTGTTGGGGCAGTACTTC.

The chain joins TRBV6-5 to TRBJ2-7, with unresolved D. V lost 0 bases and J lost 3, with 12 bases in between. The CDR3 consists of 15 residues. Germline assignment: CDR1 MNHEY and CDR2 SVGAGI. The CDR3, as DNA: TGTGCCAGCAGTTACTCGATATTGGAAAGCTACGAGCAGTACTTC. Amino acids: CASSYSILESYEQYF.

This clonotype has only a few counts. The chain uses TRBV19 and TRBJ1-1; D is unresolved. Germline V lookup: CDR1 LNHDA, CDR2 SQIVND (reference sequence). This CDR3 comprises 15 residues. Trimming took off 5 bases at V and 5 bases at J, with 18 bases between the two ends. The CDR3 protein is CASSAAVSSGTEAFF. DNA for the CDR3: TGTGCCAGTAGTGCCGCGGTCTCTTCGGGAACTGAAGCTTTCTTT.

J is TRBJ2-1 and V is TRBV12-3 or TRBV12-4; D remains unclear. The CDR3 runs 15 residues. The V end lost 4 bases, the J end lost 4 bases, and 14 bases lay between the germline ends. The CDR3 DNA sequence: TGTGCCAGCAGTTATGGCCAGGACCTATACAATGAGCAGTTCTTC. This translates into CASSYGQDLYNEQFF.

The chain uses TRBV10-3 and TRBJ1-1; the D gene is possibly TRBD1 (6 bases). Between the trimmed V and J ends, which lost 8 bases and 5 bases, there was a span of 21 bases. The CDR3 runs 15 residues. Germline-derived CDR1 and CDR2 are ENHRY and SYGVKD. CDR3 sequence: CAISSSVQGHTEAFF. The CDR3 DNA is TGTGCCATCTCCTCTTCGGTGCAGGGGCATACTGAAGCTTTCTTT.

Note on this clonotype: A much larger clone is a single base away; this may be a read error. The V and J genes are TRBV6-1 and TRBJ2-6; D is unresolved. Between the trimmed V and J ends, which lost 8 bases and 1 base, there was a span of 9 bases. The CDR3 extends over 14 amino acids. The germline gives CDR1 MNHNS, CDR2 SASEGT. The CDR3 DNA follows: TGTGCCAGCTGCCCCCCGTCTGGGGCCAACGTCCTGACTTTC. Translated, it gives CASCPPSGANVLTF.

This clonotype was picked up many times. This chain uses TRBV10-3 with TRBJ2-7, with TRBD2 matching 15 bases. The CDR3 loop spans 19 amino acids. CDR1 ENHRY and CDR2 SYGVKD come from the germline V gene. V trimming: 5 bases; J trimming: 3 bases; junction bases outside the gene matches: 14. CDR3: CAISPLGGTSGRSDYEQYF. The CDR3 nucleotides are TGTGCCATCAGTCCCCTTGGGGGGACTAGCGGGAGGAGCGACTACGAGCAGTACTTC.

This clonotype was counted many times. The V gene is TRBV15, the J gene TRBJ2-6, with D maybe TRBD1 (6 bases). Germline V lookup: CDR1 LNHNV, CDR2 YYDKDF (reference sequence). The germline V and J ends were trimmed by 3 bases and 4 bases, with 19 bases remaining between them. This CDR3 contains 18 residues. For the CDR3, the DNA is TGTGCCACCAGCAGTCAGGGTACAGGGAAGGCCGGGGCCAACGTCCTGACTTTC. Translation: CATSSQGTGKAGANVLTF.

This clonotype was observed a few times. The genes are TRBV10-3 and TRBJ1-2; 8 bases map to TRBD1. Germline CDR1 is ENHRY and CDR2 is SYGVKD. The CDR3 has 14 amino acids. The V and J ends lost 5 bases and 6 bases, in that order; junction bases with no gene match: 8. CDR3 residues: CAISSLQGEDGYTF. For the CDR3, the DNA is TGTGCCATCAGTTCTTTACAGGGGGAGGATGGCTACACCTTC.

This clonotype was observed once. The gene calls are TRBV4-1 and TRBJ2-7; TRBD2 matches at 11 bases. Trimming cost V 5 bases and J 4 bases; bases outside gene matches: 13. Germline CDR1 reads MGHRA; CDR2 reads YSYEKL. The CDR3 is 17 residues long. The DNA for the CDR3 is TGCGCCAGCAGCTCGGGACTAGCGGTGGGAGGGCCTTACGAGCAGTACTTC. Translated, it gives CASSSGLAVGGPYEQYF.